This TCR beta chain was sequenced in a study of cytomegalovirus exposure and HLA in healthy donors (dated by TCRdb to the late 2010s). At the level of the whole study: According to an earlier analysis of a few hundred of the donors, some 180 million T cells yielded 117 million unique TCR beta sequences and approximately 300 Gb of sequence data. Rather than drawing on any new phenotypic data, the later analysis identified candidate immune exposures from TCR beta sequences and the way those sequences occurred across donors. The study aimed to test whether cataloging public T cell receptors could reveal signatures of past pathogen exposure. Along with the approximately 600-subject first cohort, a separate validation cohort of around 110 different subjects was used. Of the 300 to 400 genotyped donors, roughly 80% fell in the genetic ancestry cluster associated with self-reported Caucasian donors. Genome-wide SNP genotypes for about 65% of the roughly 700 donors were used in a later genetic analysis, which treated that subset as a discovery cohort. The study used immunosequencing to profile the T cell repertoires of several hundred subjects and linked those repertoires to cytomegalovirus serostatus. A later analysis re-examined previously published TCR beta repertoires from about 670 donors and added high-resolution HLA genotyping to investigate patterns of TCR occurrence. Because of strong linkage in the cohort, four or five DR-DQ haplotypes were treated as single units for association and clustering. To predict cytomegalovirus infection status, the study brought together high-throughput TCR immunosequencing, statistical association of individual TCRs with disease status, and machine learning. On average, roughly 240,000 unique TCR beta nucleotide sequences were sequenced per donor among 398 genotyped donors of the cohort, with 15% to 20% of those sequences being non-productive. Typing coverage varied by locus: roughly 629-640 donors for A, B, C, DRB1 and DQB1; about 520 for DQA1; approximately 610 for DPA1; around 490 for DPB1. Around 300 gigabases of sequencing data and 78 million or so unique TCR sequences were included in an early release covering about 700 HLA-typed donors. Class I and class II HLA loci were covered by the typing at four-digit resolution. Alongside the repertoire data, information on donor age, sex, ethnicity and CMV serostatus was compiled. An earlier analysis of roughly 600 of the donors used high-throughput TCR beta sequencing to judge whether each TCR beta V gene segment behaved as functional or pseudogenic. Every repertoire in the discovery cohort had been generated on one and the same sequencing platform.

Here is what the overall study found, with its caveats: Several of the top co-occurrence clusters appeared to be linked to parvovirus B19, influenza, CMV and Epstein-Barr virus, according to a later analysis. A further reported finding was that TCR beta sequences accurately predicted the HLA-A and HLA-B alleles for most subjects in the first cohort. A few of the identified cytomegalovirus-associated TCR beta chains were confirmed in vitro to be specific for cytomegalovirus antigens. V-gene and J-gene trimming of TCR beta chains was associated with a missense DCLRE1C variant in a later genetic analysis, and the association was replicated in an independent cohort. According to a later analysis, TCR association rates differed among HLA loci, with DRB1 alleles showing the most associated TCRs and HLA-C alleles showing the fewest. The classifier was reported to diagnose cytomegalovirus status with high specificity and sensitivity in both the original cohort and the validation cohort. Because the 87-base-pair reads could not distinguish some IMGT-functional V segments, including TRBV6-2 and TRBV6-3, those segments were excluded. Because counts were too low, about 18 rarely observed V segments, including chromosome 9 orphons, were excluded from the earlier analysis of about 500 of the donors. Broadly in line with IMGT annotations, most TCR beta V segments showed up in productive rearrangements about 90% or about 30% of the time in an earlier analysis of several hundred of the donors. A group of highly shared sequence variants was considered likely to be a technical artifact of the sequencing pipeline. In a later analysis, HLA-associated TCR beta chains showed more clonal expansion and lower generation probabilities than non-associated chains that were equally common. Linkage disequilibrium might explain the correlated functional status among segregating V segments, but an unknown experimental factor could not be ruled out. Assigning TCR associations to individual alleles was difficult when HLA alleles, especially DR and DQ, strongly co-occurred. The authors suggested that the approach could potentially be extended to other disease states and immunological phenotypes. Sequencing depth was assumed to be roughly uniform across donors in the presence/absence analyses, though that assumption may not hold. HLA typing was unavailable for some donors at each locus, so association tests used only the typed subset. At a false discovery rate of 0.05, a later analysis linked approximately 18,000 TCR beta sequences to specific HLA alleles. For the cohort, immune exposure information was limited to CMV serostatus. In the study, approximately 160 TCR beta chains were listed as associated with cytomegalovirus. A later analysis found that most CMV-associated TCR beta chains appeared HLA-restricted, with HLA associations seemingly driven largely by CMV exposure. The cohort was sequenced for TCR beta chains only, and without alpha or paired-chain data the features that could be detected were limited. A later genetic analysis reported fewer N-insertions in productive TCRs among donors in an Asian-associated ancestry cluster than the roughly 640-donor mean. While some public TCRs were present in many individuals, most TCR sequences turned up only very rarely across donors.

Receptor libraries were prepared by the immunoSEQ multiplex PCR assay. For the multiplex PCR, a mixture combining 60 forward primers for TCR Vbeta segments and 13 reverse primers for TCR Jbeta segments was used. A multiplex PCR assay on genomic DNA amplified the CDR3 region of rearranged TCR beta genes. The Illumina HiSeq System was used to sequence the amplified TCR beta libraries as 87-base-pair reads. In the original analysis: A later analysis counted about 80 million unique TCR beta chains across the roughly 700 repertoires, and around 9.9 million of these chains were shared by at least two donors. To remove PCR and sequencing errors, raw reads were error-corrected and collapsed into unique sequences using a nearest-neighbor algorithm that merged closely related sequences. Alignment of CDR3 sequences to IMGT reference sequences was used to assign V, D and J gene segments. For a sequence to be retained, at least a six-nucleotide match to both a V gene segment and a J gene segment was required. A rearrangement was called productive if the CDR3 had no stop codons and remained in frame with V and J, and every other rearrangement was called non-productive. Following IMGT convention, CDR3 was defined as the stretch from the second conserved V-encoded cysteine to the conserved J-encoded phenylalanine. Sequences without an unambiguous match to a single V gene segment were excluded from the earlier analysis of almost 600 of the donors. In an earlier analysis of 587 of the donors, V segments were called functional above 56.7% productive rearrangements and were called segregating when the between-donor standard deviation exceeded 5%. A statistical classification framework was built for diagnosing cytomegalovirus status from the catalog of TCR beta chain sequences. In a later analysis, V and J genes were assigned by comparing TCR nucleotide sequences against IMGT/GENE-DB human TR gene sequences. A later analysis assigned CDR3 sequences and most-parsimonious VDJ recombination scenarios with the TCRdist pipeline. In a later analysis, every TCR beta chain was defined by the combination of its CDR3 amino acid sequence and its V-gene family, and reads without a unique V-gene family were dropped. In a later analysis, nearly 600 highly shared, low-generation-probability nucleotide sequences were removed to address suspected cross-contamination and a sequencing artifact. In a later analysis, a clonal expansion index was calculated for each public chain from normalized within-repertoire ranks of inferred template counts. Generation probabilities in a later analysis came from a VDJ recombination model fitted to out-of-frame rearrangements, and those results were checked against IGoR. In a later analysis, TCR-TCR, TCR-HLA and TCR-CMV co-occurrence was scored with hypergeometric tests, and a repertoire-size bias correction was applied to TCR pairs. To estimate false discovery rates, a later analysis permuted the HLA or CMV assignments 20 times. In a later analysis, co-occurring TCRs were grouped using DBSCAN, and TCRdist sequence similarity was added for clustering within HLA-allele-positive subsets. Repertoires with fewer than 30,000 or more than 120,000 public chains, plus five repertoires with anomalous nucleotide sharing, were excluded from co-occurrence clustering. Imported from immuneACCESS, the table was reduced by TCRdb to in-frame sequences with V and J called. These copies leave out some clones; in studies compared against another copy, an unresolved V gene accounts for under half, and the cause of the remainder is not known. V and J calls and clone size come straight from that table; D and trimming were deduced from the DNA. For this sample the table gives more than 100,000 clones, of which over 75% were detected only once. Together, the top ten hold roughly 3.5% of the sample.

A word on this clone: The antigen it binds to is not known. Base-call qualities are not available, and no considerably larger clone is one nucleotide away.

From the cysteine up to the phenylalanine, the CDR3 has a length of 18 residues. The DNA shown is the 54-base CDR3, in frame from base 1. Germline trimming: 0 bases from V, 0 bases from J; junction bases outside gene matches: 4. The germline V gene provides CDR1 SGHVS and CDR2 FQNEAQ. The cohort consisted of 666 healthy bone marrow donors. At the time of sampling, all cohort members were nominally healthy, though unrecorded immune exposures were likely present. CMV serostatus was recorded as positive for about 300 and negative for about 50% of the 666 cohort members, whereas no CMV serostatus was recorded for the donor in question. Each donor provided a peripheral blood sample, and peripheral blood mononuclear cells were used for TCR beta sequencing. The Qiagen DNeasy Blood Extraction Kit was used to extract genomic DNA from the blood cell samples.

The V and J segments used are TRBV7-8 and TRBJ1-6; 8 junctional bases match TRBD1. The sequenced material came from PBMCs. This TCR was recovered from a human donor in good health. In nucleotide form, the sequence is TGTGCCAGCAGCTTAGCCTGGGACAGGAGCTCCTATAATTCACCCCTCCACTTT. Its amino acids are CASSLAWDRSSYNSPLHF. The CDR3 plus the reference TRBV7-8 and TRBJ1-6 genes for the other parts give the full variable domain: GAGVSQSPRYKVAKRGQDVALRCDPISGHVSLFWYQQALGQGPEFLTYFQNEAQLDKSGLPSDRFFAERPEGSVSTLKIQRTQQEDSAVYLCASSLAWDRSSYNSPLHFGNGTRLTVT.